This T cell receptor (beta chain) was identified during a study of regulatory T cells in long-lasting Graves disease (dated by TCRdb to about 2021). With respect to the entire study: Newly diagnosed Graves' disease patients had taken antithyroid drugs for less than 3 months. Patients with persistent Graves' disease were compared with patients with newly diagnosed Graves' disease using TCR sequencing and RNA sequencing of peripheral blood. The study was conducted in China and was registered as a clinical trial. A total of 33 samples were covered by TCR sequencing, comprising approximately 13 persistent and roughly 20 newly diagnosed Graves' disease patients.

What the work shows at the level of the full study, not this receptor alone: Because the primary lesion, thyroid tissue, could not be accessed, the study looked at peripheral blood alone. The authors acknowledged the small sample size as a limitation that may reduce accuracy. Lower TCR Shannon entropy and fewer highly expanded clones were observed in persistent Graves' disease patients than in newly diagnosed patients, which suggested clonal expansion. More public clonotypes were shared among persistent patients (2,741) than among newly diagnosed patients (approximately 930). Sequencing and analysis were restricted to the TCR beta chain.

With respect to this clonotype: Its specific antigen is unknown. Qualities for individual bases were not recorded, and no much larger clone is one base off.

The time point tag for this specimen amounts to: newly diagnosed GD, antithyroid drugs for less than 3 months. For both TCR sequencing and RNA sequencing, RNA was extracted from PBMCs in TRIzol. The diagnosis of Graves' disease followed American Thyroid Association guidelines. The patients came from an endocrinology department in Xi'an, China. Each patient gave 9 to 10 milliliters of peripheral blood, collected in an EDTA anticoagulant tube. Ficoll Paque Plus density gradient separation was used to isolate PBMCs, and no additional T cell sorting was done. An Agilent 2100 Bioanalyzer and agarose gel were used to assess RNA quality, and a NanoDrop 2000 was used to measure RNA concentration. The library was produced with multiplex PCR. Instrument used: Illumina HiSeq 4000. CDR3 regions were amplified by Arm-PCR with iRepertoire HTBI primers to construct TCR beta libraries. PCR products were gel purified before sequencing. Per the original workflow: Across samples, about 64 TRBV and 14 TRBJ segments were identified and used for gene usage analysis of CDR3 amino acid clonotypes. Filtered high-quality paired reads were merged into contigs using COPE and FqMerger. BLAST was used to align contigs to IMGT TRBV, TRBD and TRBJ reference genes, and CDR3 was defined according to IMGT. Clonotypes above 0.1% frequency were classified as highly expanded clones. Shannon entropy served as the measure of repertoire diversity, while the Gini coefficient captured V-J evenness. A clonotype found in more than one individual was treated as public. Starting from the raw public reads, TCRdb applied fastp trimming at Q25, assembled clones with MiXCR and retained in-frame beta chains. Identical CDR3 proteins give one entry, which carries the most common genes and DNA. These V and J calls derive from TCRdb rather than the authors' analysis. This sample has about 200,000 distinct CDR3 sequences in its table, and about a sixth of those were observed once. Approximately 24% of the sample comes from the top ten.

This clonotype was sampled from a female donor with Graves disease. The sequencing used peripheral blood mononuclear cells (PBMCs), collected at new diagnosis, from a patient treated with antithyroid drugs.

The nucleotide sequence reads TGTGCCAGCAGTTTACTGGACAGGGGTACAACTAATGAAAAACTGTTTTTT. Its amino acids are CASSLLDRGTTNEKLFF. Recombination linked TRBV28 to TRBJ1-4, with 9 junctional bases fitting TRBD1. Counted from cysteine to phenylalanine, this CDR3 has 17 amino acids. The kept DNA is CDR3 alone, 51 bases in frame from the first base. CDR1 and CDR2 were assigned from the germline V gene as MDHEN and SYDVKM. Trimming removed 2 bases from V and 0 bases from J; the gene matches leave 4 bases unexplained.